A selection of T cell receptor beta chains follows, all from one sample in a study of molecular identifiers for immune sequencing clone quantification. In TCRdb, the PCR reads were re-called with MiXCR into one record per CDR3 protein. Among 88,000 or so distinct CDR3 sequences, about 21% were seen once, and the ten largest hold roughly 1%. The sequenced sample consisted of naive CD8+ T cells from blood, with Jurkat cell RNA spiked in. The source is a human donor in good health. Some libraries in this study had Jurkat cell RNA spiked in. CDR3s include the opening cysteine and the closing phenylalanine or tryptophan. A D gene is named only where the DNA matches it firmly. Where a row states a size, it is once, few, many or the class of an expanded clone; other rows omit it.

V	D	size	J	CDR3	DNA
TRBV7-8	.	many	TRBJ2-3	CASSPESGSVTDTQYF	TGTGCCAGCAGCCCAGAAAGCGGGTCGGTAACAGATACGCAGTATTTT
TRBV30	.	few	TRBJ1-1	CAWSLRRTEAFF	TGTGCCTGGAGTCTCCGTCGGACTGAAGCTTTCTTT
TRBV6-2/TRBV6-3	.	.	TRBJ2-1	CASSYSNEQFF	TGTGCCAGCAGTTACTCGAATGAGCAGTTCTTC
TRBV20-1	TRBD1	many	TRBJ2-4	CSARLLTGQGVLAKNIQYF	TGCAGTGCTAGACTCCTGACGGGACAGGGAGTCTTAGCCAAAAACATTCAGTACTTC
TRBV7-9	.	.	TRBJ2-7	CASSTSSTSYEQYF	TGTGCCAGCAGCACGTCTAGCACCAGCTACGAGCAGTACTTC
TRBV14	.	many	TRBJ2-5	CASSQDLYQETQYF	TGTGCCAGCAGCCAGGACCTGTACCAAGAGACCCAGTACTTC
TRBV27	.	few	TRBJ2-7	CASSSSRVSEQYF	TGTGCCAGCAGTTCATCCAGGGTTAGTGAGCAGTACTTC
TRBV30	.	many	TRBJ1-5	CAWSPSSNQPQHF	TGTGCCTGGAGTCCATCTAGCAATCAGCCCCAGCATTTT
TRBV2	.	many	TRBJ2-7	CASRTPLDSSYEQYF	TGTGCCAGCAGGACCCCGCTAGACAGCTCCTACGAGCAGTACTTC
TRBV3-1	.	medium-sized	TRBJ2-7	CASSPPGYEQYF	TGTGCCAGCAGCCCCCCTGGGTACGAGCAGTACTTC
TRBV7-8	.	many	TRBJ2-7	CASSQTDPPGEQYF	TGTGCCAGCAGCCAAACTGACCCGCCCGGGGAGCAGTACTTC
TRBV28	.	few	TRBJ2-1	CASRSPTGAYNEQFF	TGTGCCAGCAGATCTCCGACGGGGGCCTACAATGAGCAGTTCTTC
TRBV3-2	.	few	TRBJ2-3	CASQGHPDLPPTDTQYF	TGTGCCAGCCAGGGACACCCTGACTTACCCCCAACAGATACGCAGTATTTT
TRBV27	.	few	TRBJ1-3	CASSQHGGNTIYF	TGTGCCAGCAGTCAACACGGTGGAAACACCATATATTTT
TRBV30	TRBD1	many	TRBJ2-1	CAWTPGQGLNEQFF	TGTGCCTGGACCCCGGGACAGGGGCTGAATGAGCAGTTCTTC
TRBV12-3/TRBV12-4	.	.	TRBJ2-7	CASTPGLRGEQYF	TGTGCCAGCACCCCCGGCCTACGGGGCGAGCAGTACTTC
TRBV27	.	.	TRBJ2-7	CASSLKYIAYEQYF	TGTGCCAGCAGTTTAAAGTACATAGCCTACGAGCAGTACTTC
TRBV7-9	.	.	TRBJ2-7	CASSQRGLEGHEQYF	TGTGCCAGCAGTCAACGGGGGCTGGAAGGACACGAGCAGTACTTC
TRBV4-1	.	many	TRBJ1-3	CASSQDGGRPGNTIYF	TGCGCCAGCAGCCAAGATGGGGGCAGGCCTGGAAACACCATATATTTT
TRBV7-9	.	many	TRBJ1-1	CASSFSGTEAFF	TGTGCCAGCAGCTTCTCCGGCACTGAAGCTTTCTTT
TRBV6-5	.	many	TRBJ1-1	CASSYYWDVENTEAFF	TGTGCCAGCAGTTATTATTGGGACGTCGAGAACACTGAAGCTTTCTTT
TRBV9	TRBD2	few	TRBJ2-3	CASSVVSGGGPDTQYF	TGTGCCAGCAGCGTAGTCTCTGGCGGGGGGCCAGATACGCAGTATTTT